The 11 T cell receptor beta chains reported below all come from one sample, sequenced in a study of T cell responses to AZD1222 COVID-19 vaccine. TCRdb keeps only in-frame clones here, not all; method: immunoSEQ multiplex PCR. This sample has approximately 150,000 clones, with approximately 86% found just once. This specimen was peripheral blood, taken 28 days after the second dose of the MenACWY control vaccine. These receptors all come from an adult who received the MenACWY meningococcal vaccine as a control.

This sequence joins TRBV7-2 and TRBJ1-5; TRBD1 is a possible D gene (5 bases). Trimming shortened V by 5 bases and J by 11 bases, and 16 bases separated the two germline ends. The CDR3 consists of 13 residues. Germline assignment: CDR1 SGHTA and CDR2 FQGNSA. The CDR3 is CASSPGTGLSQHF. As DNA, the CDR3 is TGTGCCAGCAGCCCCGGAACGGGGCTTTCCCAGCATTTT.

As for this clone: Other DNA sequences in the same sample also yield this CDR3. The chain has TRBV20-1 and TRBJ2-7; unclear D gene. The germline gives CDR1 DFQATT, CDR2 SNEGSKA (reference sequence). The length of the CDR3 is 10 residues. V shed 5 bases and J shed 1 base, with 3 bases lying between them. The CDR3 sequence is CSAGSYEQYF. Here the CDR3 DNA reads TGCAGTGCTGGATCCTACGAGCAGTACTTC.

J is TRBJ2-5 and V is TRBV28; D is uncertain. Germline V gives CDR1 MDHEN, CDR2 SYDVKM. This CDR3 comprises 12 residues. Trimming stripped 6 bases from V and 5 bases from J, with 10 bases between. CDR3 sequence (DNA): TGTGCCAGCAGCCCCAGCACGGAGACCCAGTACTTC. Protein product: CASSPSTETQYF. Together with reference TRBV28 and TRBJ2-5, the CDR3 gives the full variable domain: DVKVTQSSRYLVKRTGEKVFLECVQDMDHENMFWYRQDPGLGLRLIYFSYDVKMKEKGDIPEGYSVSREKKERFSLILESASTNQTSMYLCASSPSTETQYFGPGTRLLVL.

This clone occurred a few times. The chain employs TRBV30 and TRBJ1-2; D is ambiguous. With 4 bases removed from V and 4 bases from J, the gap between germline ends came to 13 bases. The CDR3 loop spans 13 amino acids. From germline, CDR1 is GTSNPN and CDR2 SVGIG (reference sequence). In nucleotides, the CDR3 is TGTGCCTGGACCGCCAACCCGGTCTATGGCTACACCTTC. It translates to CAWTANPVYGYTF.

This rearrangement joins TRBV7-6 to TRBJ2-5; 8 bases fit TRBD1. The CDR3 has 15 residues. J lost 14 bases, V lost 0 bases, and 14 bases had no gene match. Germline values: CDR1 SGHVS, CDR2 FNYEAQ. CDR3 region: CASSLAGTGQETVYF. CDR3 DNA: TGTGCCAGCAGCTTAGCGGGGACAGGCCAAGAGACGGTTTACTTC.

This clone was seen once. The sample has other DNA sequences that encode this CDR3 too. V usage is TRBV7-9 and J usage is TRBJ1-5; D is unclear. The V end lost 3 bases, the J end lost 4 bases, and 4 bases lay between the germline ends. The CDR3 is 12 amino acids. Germline assignment: CDR1 SEHNR and CDR2 FQNEAQ (reference sequence). CDR3 DNA sequence: TGTGCCAGCAGCTTCGGTAATCAGCCCCAGCATTTT. It encodes CASSFGNQPQHF.

This chain uses TRBV6-4 with TRBJ2-1, with 8 nucleotides matching TRBD2. The CDR3 totals 15 residues. Germline V gene sequence: CDR1 MRHNA, CDR2 SNTAGT. The V and J ends lost 0 bases and 4 bases, in that order; junction bases with no gene match: 2. The DNA of the CDR3 is TGTGCCAGCAGTGACTCCGGGACTAGTTACAATGAGCAGTTCTTC. Translating gives CASSDSGTSYNEQFF.

The chain uses TRBV27 and TRBJ1-5, with D hard to call. The V end was cut by 3 bases, the J end by 8 bases, with 11 bases between. The CDR3 runs 13 residues. Germline assignment: CDR1 MNHEY and CDR2 SMNVEV (reference sequence). CDR3 residues: CASSFAGMEPQHF. The CDR3 DNA reads TGTGCCAGCAGTTTCGCAGGCATGGAGCCCCAGCATTTT.

This clone occurred a few times. CDR3 loop: CASSSKADRGTGELFF. CDR3 sequence (DNA): TGTGCCAGCAGCTCAAAGGCGGACCGAGGCACCGGGGAGCTGTTTTTT. The V call is TRBV11-2, the J call TRBJ2-2; no reliable D call. Germline V gene sequence: CDR1 SGHAT, CDR2 FQNNGV. The CDR3 length is 16 residues. The V gene lost 4 bases and the J gene lost 4 bases, with 16 bases spanning the gap.

This clone was seen just once. The J gene is TRBJ1-2, the V gene TRBV9; TRBD1 matches at 8 bases. CDR3 length: 15 amino acids. V dropped 1 base and J dropped 5; count of bases not matched to a gene: 7. Germline V gene data show CDR1 as SGDLS and CDR2 as YYNGEE. In DNA form, the CDR3 reads TGTGCCAGCAGCGTACGACCAGGACAGGGTTATGGCTACACCTTC. Its protein is CASSVRPGQGYGYTF.

The genes are TRBV5-6 and TRBJ2-5, with a weak D call TRBD2 (7 bases). With 4 bases removed from V and 4 bases from J, the gap between germline ends came to 17 bases. The CDR3 totals 15 residues. Germline CDR1 SGHDT, CDR2 YYEEEE. The CDR3 is CASSLPGGRSETQYF. The CDR3 DNA is TGTGCCAGCAGCCTTCCCGGGGGGCGGTCAGAGACCCAGTACTTC.